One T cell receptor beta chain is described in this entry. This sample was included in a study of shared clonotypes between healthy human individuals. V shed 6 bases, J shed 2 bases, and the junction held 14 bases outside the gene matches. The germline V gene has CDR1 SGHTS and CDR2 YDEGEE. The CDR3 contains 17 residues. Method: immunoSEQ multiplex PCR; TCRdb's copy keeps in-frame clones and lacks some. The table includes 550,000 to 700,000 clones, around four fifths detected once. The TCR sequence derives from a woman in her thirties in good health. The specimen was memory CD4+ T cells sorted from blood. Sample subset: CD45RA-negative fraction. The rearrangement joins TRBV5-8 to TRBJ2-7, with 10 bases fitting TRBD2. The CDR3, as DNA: TGTGCCAGCACCCTGACTTTGTCGAGCGGGAGGGCCTACGAGCAGTACTTC. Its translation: CASTLTLSSGRAYEQYF.